This record concerns one T cell receptor (beta chain) sequence. Original processing notes: Per-sample TCR counts ranged from about 20,000 to 700,000, median roughly 87,000. TCRdb redid the calling of the 5' RACE reads with MiXCR, one entry per CDR3 protein. The V and J calls shown here were made by TCRdb, not taken from the authors' results. The sample has over 95,000 distinct CDR3 sequences; 15% to 20% are singletons. The entry originates in a study of human T cells and chemical hapten exposure. Before extraction, the whole blood was not fractionated, and total RNA was taken from it. V lost 0 bases and J 0 bases, leaving 12 bases between the germline ends. The CDR3 has 18 residues.

The chain uses TRBV23-1 and TRBJ2-6; D unresolved. TRBV23-1 has ORF status, its function being uncertain. This clonotype was obtained from a human donor in good health. The CDR3 region is CASSQSRFRPSGANVLTF. CDR3 sequence (DNA): TGCGCCAGCAGTCAATCAAGGTTTCGGCCCTCTGGGGCCAACGTCCTGACTTTC.